In this sample, the clone carrying this TCR beta chain turned up a few times. Antigen unknown. These data belong to a study of T cells in Graves' hyperthyroidism and ophthalmopathy. Regions amplified from RNA transcripts were the TCR beta CDR3 regions. Primed by the HTBI set, a first-round RT-PCR was run on the TCR CDR3. Each CDR3 protein gets one entry after TCRdb re-called the multiplex PCR reads with MiXCR. The sample contains more than 350,000 distinct CDR3 sequences, more than 13% of which appear only once. Disease duration under 2 months; hyperthyroidism patients were aged 18 to 65. PBMCs stemmed from around 9.3 ml fresh peripheral blood. General observations from the study: Most clonotypes expanded in thyroid above 0.001 were likewise present in blood.

The source is a woman aged 25 to 39 with Graves' hyperthyroidism. Sequenced input: blood.

The CDR3 nucleotides read TGTGCCAGCAGCCTATCCTCCGGGACAGGGTTCGATGAGCAGTTCTTC. This translates into CASSLSSGTGFDEQFF. V is TRBV6-1 and J is TRBJ2-1; 9 bases are a match to TRBD1. Trimming removed 6 bases from V and 8 bases from J; junction bases left unmatched: 14. The V gene's germline CDR1 is MNHNS and CDR2 SASEGT. CDR3 length: 16 residues.